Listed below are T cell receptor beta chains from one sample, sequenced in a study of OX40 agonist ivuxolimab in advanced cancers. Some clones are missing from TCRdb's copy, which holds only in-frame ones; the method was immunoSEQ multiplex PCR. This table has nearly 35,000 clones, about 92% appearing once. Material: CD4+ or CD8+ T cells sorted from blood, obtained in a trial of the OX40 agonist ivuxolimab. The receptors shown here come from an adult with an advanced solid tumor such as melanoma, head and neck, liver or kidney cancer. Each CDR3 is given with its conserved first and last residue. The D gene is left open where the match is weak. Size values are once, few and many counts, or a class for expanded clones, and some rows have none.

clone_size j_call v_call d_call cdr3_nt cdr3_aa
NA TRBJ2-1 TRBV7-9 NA TGTGCCAGCAGCTTTGGTACGGGGGCTGTGGGTGAGCAGTTCTTC CASSFGTGAVGEQFF
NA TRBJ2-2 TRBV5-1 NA TGCGCCAGCGCCCTCGCGGGAAACACCGGGGAGCTGTTTTTT CASALAGNTGELFF
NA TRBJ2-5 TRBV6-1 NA TGTGCCAGCAGTGAAGCGGGGGGTACGGAGACCCAGTACTTC CASSEAGGTETQYF
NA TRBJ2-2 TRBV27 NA TGTGCCAGCAGTCCAACGCGGACAGAGAACACCGGGGAGCTGTTTTTT CASSPTRTENTGELFF
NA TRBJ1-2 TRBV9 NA TGTGCCAGCAGCCTACGGGCGGCGGGGGCGAATTACTATGGCTACACCTTC CASSLRAAGANYYGYTF
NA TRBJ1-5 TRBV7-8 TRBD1 TGTGCCAGCAGCCCTTACAGGGGCGATCAGCCCCAGCATTTT CASSPYRGDQPQHF
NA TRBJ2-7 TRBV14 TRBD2 TGTGCCAGCAGCCAAGCGGGAGGGCCTCCCCTGATCTACGAGCAGTACTTC CASSQAGGPPLIYEQYF
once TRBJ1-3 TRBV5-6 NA TGTGCCAGTCACAGAAATTTAGGAAACACCATATATTTT CASHRNLGNTIYF
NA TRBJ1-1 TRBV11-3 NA TGTGCCAGCAGCTTAGGCAGGAACACTGAAGCTTTCTTT CASSLGRNTEAFF
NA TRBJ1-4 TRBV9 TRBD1 TGTGCCAGCAGCCTCACAGGGGGAACTAATGAAAAACTGTTTTTT CASSLTGGTNEKLFF
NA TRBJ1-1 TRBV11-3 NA TGTGCCAGCAGCTCCACGGTCCTCGGGGGAGACACTGAAGCTTTCTTT CASSSTVLGGDTEAFF
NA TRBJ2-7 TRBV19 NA TGTGCCAGTAGTACTCATTACGAGCAGTACTTC CASSTHYEQYF
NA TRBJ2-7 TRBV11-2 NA TGTGCCAGCAGCTTAGGAGGATCCGAGCAGTACTTC CASSLGGSEQYF
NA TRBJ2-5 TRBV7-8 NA TGTGCCAGCAGCTTAGGCTTATTGGGGGCTAGCCACGAGACCCAGTACTTC CASSLGLLGASHETQYF
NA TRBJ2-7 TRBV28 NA TGTGCCAGCAGTTACCGGGGACAGCAGTACTTC CASSYRGQQYF
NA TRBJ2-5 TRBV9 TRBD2 TGTGCCAGCAGCGCCCACAGGACTAGCGGGATCCAAGAGACCCAGTACTTC CASSAHRTSGIQETQYF
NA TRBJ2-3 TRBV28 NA TGTGCCAGCAGTTGGCAGGGGACCCCTACTAATACAGATACGCAGTATTTT CASSWQGTPTNTDTQYF
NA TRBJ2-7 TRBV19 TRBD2 TGTGCCAGTAGTATGACTAGCCCCTCTTACGAGCAGTACTTC CASSMTSPSYEQYF
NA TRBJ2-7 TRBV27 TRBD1 TGTGCCAGCAGCCCCTTGGGACAGAGGGTCTACGAGCAGTACTTC CASSPLGQRVYEQYF
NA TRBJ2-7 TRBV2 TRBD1 TGTGCCAGCAGCCAAGGGACCGGGACAGGGGGTTGGGACGAGCAGTACTTC CASSQGTGTGGWDEQYF
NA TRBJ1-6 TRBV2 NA TGTGCCAGCATCCCCTTTCTGTCCGCAAGCTCCTATAATTCACCCCTCCACTTT CASIPFLSASSYNSPLHF
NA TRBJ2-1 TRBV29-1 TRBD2 TGCAGCGTTTTTAGCGGGCAAAATGAGCAGTTCTTC CSVFSGQNEQFF
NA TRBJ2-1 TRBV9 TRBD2 TGTGCCAGCAGCGTAGCGACTAGCGGACCCTGGAATGAGCAGTTCTTC CASSVATSGPWNEQFF
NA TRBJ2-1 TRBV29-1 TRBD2 TGCAGCGTTGTTACTAGCGGGACTGAGCAGTTCTTC CSVVTSGTEQFF
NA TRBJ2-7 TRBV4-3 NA TGCGCCAGCAGCCAAGGCCAGGACACCCGCTACGAGCAGTACTTC CASSQGQDTRYEQYF
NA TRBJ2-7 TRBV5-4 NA TGTGCCAGCAGCTTGGGAGGCTGGACTACTAACCAGGGGTACGAGCAGTACTTC CASSLGGWTTNQGYEQYF
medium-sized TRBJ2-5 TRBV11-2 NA TGTGCCAGCAGTAATGACCGGGGAGAGACCCAGTACTTC CASSNDRGETQYF
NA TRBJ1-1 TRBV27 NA TGTGCCAGCAGTTTAGGCCCCCTAAACACTGAAGCTTTCTTT CASSLGPLNTEAFF
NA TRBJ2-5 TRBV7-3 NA TGTGCCAGCAGCTCCAGTGCGGGGAGCGGGGAGACCCAGTACTTC CASSSSAGSGETQYF
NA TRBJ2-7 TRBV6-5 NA TGTGCCAGCAGTTACTCCTCGGGAGAAAGCACCTACGAGCAGTACTTC CASSYSSGESTYEQYF
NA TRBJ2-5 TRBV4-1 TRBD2 TGCGCCAGCAGCCATCCAAGGACAGCCGGGACTAGCGGGTTCGCGGAGACCCAGTACTTC CASSHPRTAGTSGFAETQYF
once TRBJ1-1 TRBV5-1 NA TGCGCCAGCAGCTTGGACAGGGTAGGAGTTACTGAAGCTTTCTTT CASSLDRVGVTEAFF
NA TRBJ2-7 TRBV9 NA TGTGCCAGCAGCGTAAAATCTGGGAGCTCCTACGAGCAGTACTTC CASSVKSGSSYEQYF
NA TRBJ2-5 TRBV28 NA TGTGCCAGCAGTTTACAGGGTTCGGAGACCCAGTACTTC CASSLQGSETQYF
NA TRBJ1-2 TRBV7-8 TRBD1 TGTGCCAGCAGCTTTGGCAGGGGGGACTATGGCTACACCTTC CASSFGRGDYGYTF
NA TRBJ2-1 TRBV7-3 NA TGTGCCAGCAGCTCGGGACGTAAGCAGTTCTTC CASSSGRKQFF
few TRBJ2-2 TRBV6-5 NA TGTGCCAGCAGTTTTATCCCAGACTACACCGGGGAGCTGTTTTTT CASSFIPDYTGELFF
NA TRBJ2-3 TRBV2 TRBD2 TGTGCCAGCAGGAACCTAGCGGGAGGTTTTAGCACAGATACGCAGTATTTT CASRNLAGGFSTDTQYF
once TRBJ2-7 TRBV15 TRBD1 TGTGCCACCAGCACTAGGACAGGGATTTACGAGCAGTACTTC CATSTRTGIYEQYF
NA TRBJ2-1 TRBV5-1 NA TGCGCCAGCAACGCCGGGGGATACAATGAGCAGTTCTTC CASNAGGYNEQFF
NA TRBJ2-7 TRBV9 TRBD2 TGTGCCAGCAGTGCAACCGGGACTAGCGCCTACGAGCAGTACTTC CASSATGTSAYEQYF
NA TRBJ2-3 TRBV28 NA TGTGCCAGCAGTTTTTTCAGGGGCGAAAAGACAGATACGCAGTATTTT CASSFFRGEKTDTQYF
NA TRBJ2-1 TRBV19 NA TGTGCCAGTAGTGCGGGGAGCTCCTACAATGAGCAGTTCTTC CASSAGSSYNEQFF
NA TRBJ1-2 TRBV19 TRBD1 TGTGCCAGTAGTATAGGCCTCCTGACAGGGGAGTACGGCTATGGCTACACCTTC CASSIGLLTGEYGYGYTF
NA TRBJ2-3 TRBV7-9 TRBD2 TGCGCCAGCAGCCCCTCCCTCCGGGAGGGAACAGATACGCAGTATTTT CASSPSLREGTDTQYF
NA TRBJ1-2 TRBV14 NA TGTGCCAGCAGCCAAGTCTTCTCGGCGGAGGCTTGGGGCTACACCTTC CASSQVFSAEAWGYTF
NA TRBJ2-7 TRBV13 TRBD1 TGTGCCAGCAACCAGGGACAGGGGGGCTACGAGCAGTACTTC CASNQGQGGYEQYF
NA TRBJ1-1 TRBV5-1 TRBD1 TGCGCCAGCTTGAACCGGGACAGGGGTATGACTGAAGCTTTCTTT CASLNRDRGMTEAFF
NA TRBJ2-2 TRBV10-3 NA TGTGCCATCAGTGACTATCCCCCCTCTCAAACCGGGGAGCTGTTTTTT CAISDYPPSQTGELFF
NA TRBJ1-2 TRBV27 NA TGTGCCAGCAGTCCCGGGGGCGATGGGCATGGCTACACCTTC CASSPGGDGHGYTF